These T cell receptor beta chains were read from a single sample in a study of T cells in Graves' hyperthyroidism and ophthalmopathy. TCRdb analysed the multiplex PCR reads with MiXCR anew, one entry per CDR3 protein. In the table there are some 350,000 distinct CDR3 sequences, roughly an eighth of which are singletons. What was sequenced was blood. The origin of the receptors is a woman aged 40 to 49 with Graves' ophthalmopathy. The CDR3 runs from the conserved cysteine through the conserved F or W. A D gene is named only where the DNA matches it firmly. Only some rows state a clone size, as once, few, many or a class for expanded clones.

V gene: TRBV5-1; D gene: .; clone size: .; J gene: TRBJ2-3; CDR3 DNA: TGCGCCAGCAATTTAGGGTACACGCAGTATTTT; CDR3 protein: CASNLGYTQYF
V gene: TRBV28; D gene: .; clone size: many; J gene: TRBJ1-6; CDR3 DNA: TGTGCCAGCAGTTTCGCTGGGTCACCCCTCCACTTT; CDR3 protein: CASSFAGSPLHF
V gene: TRBV30; D gene: .; clone size: .; J gene: TRBJ1-4; CDR3 DNA: TGTGCCTGGAGTCCAGGGGCTACCGAAAAACTGTTTTTT; CDR3 protein: CAWSPGATEKLFF
V gene: TRBV29-1; D gene: .; clone size: once; J gene: TRBJ2-3; CDR3 DNA: TGCAGCGTTCGACTCGGGGATGCGCAGTATTTT; CDR3 protein: CSVRLGDAQYF
V gene: TRBV10-3; D gene: TRBD1; clone size: many; J gene: TRBJ1-4; CDR3 DNA: TGTGCCATCCGAACCCCGTGGGTACAGGGGGCGGTTGAAAAACTGTTTTTT; CDR3 protein: CAIRTPWVQGAVEKLFF
V gene: TRBV28; D gene: .; clone size: many; J gene: TRBJ1-1; CDR3 DNA: TGTGCCAGCAGTTTATCCACATTACAGGGAACTGAAGCTTTCTTT; CDR3 protein: CASSLSTLQGTEAFF
V gene: TRBV3-1; D gene: TRBD2; clone size: few; J gene: TRBJ2-2; CDR3 DNA: TGTGCCAGCAGCGCGAGACTAGCGGGGGGTACGAACACCGGGGAGCTGTTTTTT; CDR3 protein: CASSARLAGGTNTGELFF
V gene: TRBV5-6; D gene: TRBD1; clone size: few; J gene: TRBJ1-6; CDR3 DNA: TGTGCCAGCAGCCGGGGACAGGCGTATTCACCCCTCCACTTT; CDR3 protein: CASSRGQAYSPLHF
V gene: TRBV5-1; D gene: .; clone size: many; J gene: TRBJ2-3; CDR3 DNA: TGCGCCAGCAGCCAAAATCCGGGGGATACGCAGTATTTT; CDR3 protein: CASSQNPGDTQYF
V gene: TRBV20-1; D gene: .; clone size: many; J gene: TRBJ2-7; CDR3 DNA: TGCAGTGCTACCCCCGAATTCTCCTCCAAACCGGTCGACCCTTACGAGCAGTACTTC; CDR3 protein: CSATPEFSSKPVDPYEQYF
V gene: TRBV28; D gene: .; clone size: many; J gene: TRBJ1-2; CDR3 DNA: TGTGCCAGCAGTGGAACAGGGAGAGACTATGGCTACACCTTC; CDR3 protein: CASSGTGRDYGYTF
V gene: TRBV14; D gene: .; clone size: .; J gene: TRBJ1-6; CDR3 DNA: TGTGCCAGCAGCCATCAGGGCTCACCCCTCCACTTT; CDR3 protein: CASSHQGSPLHF
V gene: TRBV11-2; D gene: .; clone size: many; J gene: TRBJ2-7; CDR3 DNA: TGTGCCAGCAGGTCTAGCGACTCCTACGAGCAGTACTTC; CDR3 protein: CASRSSDSYEQYF
V gene: TRBV2; D gene: TRBD1; clone size: many; J gene: TRBJ1-1; CDR3 DNA: TGTGCCAGCAGTGACAGGGGGACAGGGGGCGGATTGGCTTTCTTT; CDR3 protein: CASSDRGTGGGLAFF
V gene: TRBV6-1; D gene: .; clone size: many; J gene: TRBJ2-2; CDR3 DNA: TGTGCCAGCAGTGATCGAGGGTTCAATACCGGGGAGCTGTTTTTT; CDR3 protein: CASSDRGFNTGELFF
V gene: TRBV18; D gene: .; clone size: few; J gene: TRBJ1-1; CDR3 DNA: TGTGCCAGCTCACCGGGGCAACGGATGAACACTGAAGCTTTCTTT; CDR3 protein: CASSPGQRMNTEAFF
V gene: TRBV29-1; D gene: .; clone size: many; J gene: TRBJ1-1; CDR3 DNA: TGCAGCGCCAGCGCCCCCCCGGCGAACACTGAAGCTTTCTTT; CDR3 protein: CSASAPPANTEAFF
V gene: TRBV19; D gene: .; clone size: many; J gene: TRBJ1-1; CDR3 DNA: TGTGCCAGTAGTATCCAACCGGGTTGGGGCACTGAAGCTTTCTTT; CDR3 protein: CASSIQPGWGTEAFF
V gene: TRBV28; D gene: .; clone size: many; J gene: TRBJ2-5; CDR3 DNA: TGTGCCAGCATCCGAAGGGCGGCAGGTATTTTGGAAGAGACCCAGTACTTC; CDR3 protein: CASIRRAAGILEETQYF
V gene: TRBV15; D gene: .; clone size: many; J gene: TRBJ2-7; CDR3 DNA: TGTGCCACCAGCAGAGTAACCCAGGGGAACGAGCAGTACTTC; CDR3 protein: CATSRVTQGNEQYF
V gene: TRBV28; D gene: TRBD1; clone size: many; J gene: TRBJ2-7; CDR3 DNA: TGTGCCAGCAATCAGATGCCGGAGGACAGGGTCAACGAGCAGTACTTC; CDR3 protein: CASNQMPEDRVNEQYF
V gene: TRBV2; D gene: .; clone size: many; J gene: TRBJ1-5; CDR3 DNA: TGTGCCAGCAGTGAAACACTGGGGGTTCAGCCCCAGCATTTT; CDR3 protein: CASSETLGVQPQHF
V gene: TRBV6-5; D gene: .; clone size: few; J gene: TRBJ1-6; CDR3 DNA: TGTGCCAGCAGTTACTCTGCCCTGGGCTCCTATAATTCACCCCTCCACTTT; CDR3 protein: CASSYSALGSYNSPLHF
V gene: TRBV7-8; D gene: .; clone size: few; J gene: TRBJ2-5; CDR3 DNA: TGTGCCAGCCGCCTTCGAGGCGGGATGAAGACCCAGTACTTC; CDR3 protein: CASRLRGGMKTQYF
V gene: TRBV5-1; D gene: .; clone size: many; J gene: TRBJ1-6; CDR3 DNA: TGCGCCAGCAGCATGGACAGTTCCTATAATTCACCCCTCCACTTT; CDR3 protein: CASSMDSSYNSPLHF
V gene: TRBV11-2; D gene: .; clone size: .; J gene: TRBJ2-7; CDR3 DNA: TGTGCCAGCAGCCTGCGTCAGGGGACCTCCTACGAGCAGTACTTC; CDR3 protein: CASSLRQGTSYEQYF
V gene: TRBV6-2/TRBV6-3; D gene: TRBD2; clone size: many; J gene: TRBJ2-2; CDR3 DNA: TGTGCCAGCAGACCCCGCGGGAGGTTAGCCGGGGAGCTGTTTTTT; CDR3 protein: CASRPRGRLAGELFF
V gene: TRBV5-5; D gene: .; clone size: .; J gene: TRBJ1-1; CDR3 DNA: TGTGCCAGCAGCTTGAAGGGGGACACTGAAGCTTTCTTT; CDR3 protein: CASSLKGDTEAFF
V gene: TRBV3-1; D gene: TRBD1; clone size: .; J gene: TRBJ1-2; CDR3 DNA: TGTGCCAGCAGGTCTGAGGACAGGGGCCATGGCTACACCTTC; CDR3 protein: CASRSEDRGHGYTF
V gene: TRBV20-1; D gene: TRBD1; clone size: many; J gene: TRBJ2-5; CDR3 DNA: TGCAGTGCTAGAGTCCCGACAGGGGAGTTAGAGACCCAGTACTTC; CDR3 protein: CSARVPTGELETQYF
V gene: TRBV7-8; D gene: TRBD1; clone size: few; J gene: TRBJ1-1; CDR3 DNA: TGTGCCAGCAGCTCCAGGGGGGGGATAACTGAAGCTTTCTTT; CDR3 protein: CASSSRGGITEAFF
V gene: TRBV6-1; D gene: TRBD1; clone size: many; J gene: TRBJ1-2; CDR3 DNA: TGTGCCAGCGCCAAGGACAGGGGTTTCTATGGCTACACCTTC; CDR3 protein: CASAKDRGFYGYTF
V gene: TRBV2; D gene: TRBD1; clone size: many; J gene: TRBJ1-1; CDR3 DNA: TGTGCCAGTAAGGGACAGGCGAACACTGAAGCTTTCTTT; CDR3 protein: CASKGQANTEAFF
V gene: TRBV2; D gene: .; clone size: many; J gene: TRBJ1-2; CDR3 DNA: TGTGCCAGCAATTACGACAGGCCGCACTATGGCTACACCTTC; CDR3 protein: CASNYDRPHYGYTF
V gene: TRBV20-1; D gene: .; clone size: many; J gene: TRBJ2-1; CDR3 DNA: TGCAGTGCTAGAGAGGGCGGTTCCTACAATGAGCAGTTCTTC; CDR3 protein: CSAREGGSYNEQFF
V gene: TRBV20-1; D gene: .; clone size: .; J gene: TRBJ1-4; CDR3 DNA: TGCAGTGCCCCGGGACAATCGACGGAAAAACTGTTTTTT; CDR3 protein: CSAPGQSTEKLFF
V gene: TRBV29-1; D gene: .; clone size: .; J gene: TRBJ1-1; CDR3 DNA: TGCAGCGCCCAGGAGACAGCTCCGGTTGCTTTCTTT; CDR3 protein: CSAQETAPVAFF